This T cell receptor beta chain was obtained from a study of a mutant IDH1 vaccine in newly diagnosed glioma. About the study: Males made up 62.5% and females about 40% of treated patients, whose mean age was roughly 40 years. Previous care, which was radiotherapy, temozolomide, or both, most often involved both.

This clone was seen a few times. The antigen is undetermined. Data came from immunoSEQ multiplex PCR; TCRdb stores just in-frame clones and leaves some out. The sample holds about 38,000 clones, roughly 79% seen once. Time point described: week 23, last vaccination. Topical imiquimod was applied with each vaccine dose, which held 300 ug of mutant IDH1 20-mer peptide. The sequencing used PBMCs, collected from a glioma patient whose treatment included an IDH1 peptide vaccine. This clonotype was obtained from a man in his forties or fifties with glioma.

The CDR3: CASSEGNTEAFF. As DNA, the CDR3 is TGTGCCAGCAGTGAAGGGAACACTGAAGCTTTCTTT. The chain has TRBV6-4 and TRBJ1-1, with unresolved D. V was clipped by 3 bases and J by 1 base, with 3 bases between them. Germline lookup yields CDR1 MRHNA and CDR2 SNTAGT. The CDR3 is made up of 12 amino acids.